This T cell receptor beta chain was observed in a study of blood T cell repertoires in COVID-19. The ends lost 3 bases at V and 2 bases at J; junction bases unmatched: 3. Germline assignment: CDR1 SEHNR and CDR2 FQNEAQ (reference sequence). The CDR3 extends over 15 amino acids. Some clones are missing from TCRdb's copy, which holds only in-frame ones; the method was immunoSEQ multiplex PCR. Of 200,000 or so clones in the sample, about 85% are singletons; the top ten hold roughly a tenth. Sequenced input: PBMCs or T cells enriched from blood (not recorded which). The receptor's source is a man aged 25-40 years who had recovered from COVID-19. This rearrangement joins TRBV7-9 to TRBJ1-1, with 10 bases matching TRBD1. CDR3 in amino acids: CASSLGQGYNTEAFF. CDR3 DNA sequence: TGTGCCAGCAGCTTGGGACAGGGGTACAACACTGAAGCTTTCTTT.